This TCR beta chain was identified in a study of blood T cells in healthy people across ages. Trimming cost V 6 bases and J 2 bases, with 15 bases left between them. This CDR3 is 15 amino acids long. The germline V gene has CDR1 SGHTA and CDR2 FQGTGA. In this sample, this clonotype turned up a few times. Its antigen remains unknown. A second 7 to 11 cycle PCR used barcoded and J-beta primers. Each sample provided no less than 2.5 million CDR3-containing paired-end reads. TCRdb used MiXCR to reprocess the 5' RACE reads, holding one entry per CDR3 protein. Of roughly 720,000 distinct CDR3 sequences in the sample, around half were seen once. Study-wide points: PBMC samples, being unsorted, prevented any conclusive comparison of naive and antigen-experienced cells. TCR beta diversity per million T cells fell roughly linearly with age. Naive T cell percentage showed a strong correlation with TCR beta diversity.

This TCR came from an elderly man in good health. The sequencing sample was made of blood. This chain connects TRBV7-3 to TRBJ2-3; D is possibly TRBD1 (6 bases). The CDR3 bases are TGTGCCAGCAGTTCCCAGGGGACGTCCACAGATACGCAGTATTTT. It encodes CASSSQGTSTDTQYF.